This TCR beta chain stems from a study of blood T cells in healthy people across ages. Findings of the study overall: Age advanced and TCR beta diversity per million T cells fell, roughly linearly. Diversity was higher, and naive CD4+ cells more numerous, in long-lived donors than in aged donors.

V was shortened by 3 bases and J by 5 bases, with 14 bases between the two germline ends. The CDR3 covers 15 residues. Germline CDR1 is KGHSH and CDR2 is LQKENI. This clonotype turned up a few times. Its target is not known. Using a J-beta primer mix together with a sample-barcoded 5' primer, a second PCR was run for about 6 to 11 cycles. TCRdb redid the calling of the 5' RACE reads with MiXCR, one entry per CDR3 protein. The sample has about 1 million distinct CDR3 sequences; 35% to 55% are singletons. The rearrangement joins TRBV18 to TRBJ2-4; D is possibly TRBD1 or TRBD2 (5 bases each). This clonotype originated in a woman aged 55-69 years in good health. What was sequenced was blood. The CDR3 loop is CASSPNILGQNIQYF. For the CDR3, the DNA is TGTGCCAGCTCACCGAATATCCTGGGACAAAACATTCAGTACTTC.